A single sample is the source of the 25 T cell receptor beta chains below, sequenced in a study of graft-versus-host responses after intestinal transplantation. The repertoire was sequenced with immunoSEQ multiplex PCR; TCRdb's copy has only in-frame clones and lacks some. The sample yields 30,000 to 50,000 clones, around 96% seen once. Their cognate antigens are unknown. This material consisted of unstimulated CD8+ T cells sorted from spleen or lymph node cells, taken before transplant. The receptor source for this set is a human donor who was the organ donor for an intestinal transplant.

The chain employs TRBV7-9 and TRBJ2-5; 16 bases are a match to TRBD2. With V trimmed by 2 bases and J by 5 bases, 8 bases remained unmatched. The germline V gene encodes CDR1 SEHNR and CDR2 FQNEAQ (reference sequence). CDR3 length equals 18 residues. The CDR3: CASSLWPGTSGGDETQYF. In DNA form, the CDR3 reads TGTGCCAGCAGCTTATGGCCAGGGACTAGCGGGGGGGATGAGACCCAGTACTTC.

J is TRBJ1-1 and V is TRBV5-6; 10 nucleotides line up with TRBD1. The CDR3 consists of 14 residues. Germline V lookup: CDR1 SGHDT, CDR2 YYEEEE. J gave up 5 bases and V 0 bases, and 1 base lay outside the gene matches. The CDR3 DNA follows: TGTGCCAGCAGCTTGGTGGGACAGGGGACTGAAGCTTTCTTT. Translated, it gives CASSLVGQGTEAFF.

The genes are TRBV4-1 and TRBJ1-1; 12 nucleotides match TRBD1. This CDR3 has 17 residues. Germline V lookup: CDR1 MGHRA, CDR2 YSYEKL. Trimming cost V 2 bases and J 3 bases; bases outside gene matches: 7. The CDR3 region is CASSQRGQGAWYTEAFF. The CDR3 DNA reads TGCGCCAGCAGCCAACGGGGACAGGGGGCTTGGTACACTGAAGCTTTCTTT.

The J gene is TRBJ2-7, the V gene TRBV4-2; no clear D. Germline V gene data show CDR1 as LGHNA and CDR2 as YNFKEQ. There are 15 residues in the CDR3. Trimming pared 1 base from V and 0 bases from J, leaving 10 bases between. In DNA, the CDR3 is TGTGCCAGCAGCCAAGGTGCGGTAAGCTCCTACGAGCAGTACTTC. This translates into CASSQGAVSSYEQYF.

As concerns this clone: The sample contains more than one DNA sequence encoding this CDR3. The rearrangement uses TRBV28 and TRBJ1-5; 7 positions match TRBD1. Germline trimming cut 1 base from V and 5 bases from J; bases unmatched to any gene: 8. Germline V gene lookup returns CDR1 MDHEN and CDR2 SYDVKM. This CDR3 is 16 amino acids long. In DNA form, the CDR3 reads TGTGCCAGCAGTTTATTAGGACAGGTAGGATATCAGCCCCAGCATTTT. As protein: CASSLLGQVGYQPQHF.

The rearrangement uses TRBV6-5 and TRBJ1-1; tentative D call: TRBD1 (6 bases). The CDR3 has 14 amino acids. Looked up from germline, CDR1 is MNHEY and CDR2 is SVGAGI. Trimming shortened V by 5 bases and J by 1 base, and 11 bases separated the two germline ends. The CDR3 reads CASSVGGANTEAFF. The CDR3 coding sequence is TGTGCCAGCAGTGTAGGGGGGGCGAACACTGAAGCTTTCTTT.

This sequence joins TRBV4-1 and TRBJ1-2; D unclear. V lost 0 bases and J lost 2, with 7 bases in between. CDR3 length: 14 amino acids. Looked up from germline, CDR1 is MGHRA and CDR2 is YSYEKL. CDR3 in amino acids: CASSQEYPNYGYTF. CDR3 coding DNA: TGCGCCAGCAGCCAAGAATATCCCAACTATGGCTACACCTTC.

The chain has TRBV7-9 and TRBJ1-4, with D possibly TRBD1 on 6 matching bases. The V end lost 6 bases, the J end lost 7 bases, and 12 bases lay between the germline ends. The CDR3 is 13 residues long. Germline assignment: CDR1 SEHNR and CDR2 FQNEAQ (reference sequence). The CDR3 bases are TGTGCCAGCAGTTCAGGGGAGGGTGAAAAACTGTTTTTT. This translates into CASSSGEGEKLFF.

The V call is TRBV27, the J call TRBJ2-3; no firm D call. The CDR3 is made up of 11 amino acids. CDR1 and CDR2 from the germline V gene are MNHEY and SMNVEV (reference sequence). Trimming took 7 bases from V and 6 from J, leaving 8 bases between them. CDR3 sequence: CASTQGDTQYF. The DNA of the CDR3 is TGTGCCAGCACCCAAGGTGATACGCAGTATTTT.

The V and J genes are TRBV4-1 and TRBJ2-5; the D gene is possibly TRBD1 (5 bases). Germline CDR1 reads MGHRA; CDR2 reads YSYEKL. The ends were cut back, 0 bases at V and 1 base at J, with 9 bases in the middle. The CDR3 runs to 15 residues. The CDR3 spells CASSQEETGQETQYF. In DNA form, the CDR3 reads TGCGCCAGCAGCCAAGAGGAAACAGGCCAAGAGACCCAGTACTTC.

V is TRBV30 and J is TRBJ2-3, with a tentative D call TRBD1 (5 bases). This CDR3 is 14 amino acids long. V lost 1 base to trimming and J lost 4 bases, with 12 bases between them. The germline gives CDR1 GTSNPN, CDR2 SVGIG (reference sequence). CDR3 in DNA: TGTGCCTGGAGTGACCAGGGCCCCCCAGATACGCAGTATTTT. Amino acid sequence: CAWSDQGPPDTQYF.

V usage is TRBV7-9 and J usage is TRBJ2-3; D perhaps matches TRBD2 (6 bases). Trimming removed 3 bases from V and 0 bases from J, with 13 bases in between. The CDR3 is 16 residues long. Per the germline V gene, CDR1 is SEHNR and CDR2 is FQNEAQ (reference sequence). The CDR3: CASSFALATSTDTQYF. In DNA, the CDR3 is TGTGCCAGCAGCTTCGCACTAGCAACTAGCACAGATACGCAGTATTTT.

The chain links TRBV7-6 to TRBJ2-7, with D perhaps matching TRBD1 (6 bases). The V gene lost 6 bases and the J gene lost 3 bases, with 18 bases spanning the gap. The CDR3 runs to 15 residues. CDR1 is SGHVS and CDR2 is FNYEAQ in the germline V gene. CDR3 sequence (DNA): TGTGCCAGCAGGCCCCTAGGGGAACAGGGCTACGAGCAGTACTTC. Protein: CASRPLGEQGYEQYF.

The V and J genes are TRBV15 and TRBJ2-3; D gene uncertain. From germline, CDR1 is LNHNV and CDR2 YYDKDF (reference sequence). The CDR3 has 17 amino acids. Between the trimmed V and J ends, which lost 0 bases and 2 bases, there was a span of 15 bases. The CDR3 sequence: CATSRDPNSPDTDTQYF. The DNA of the CDR3 is TGTGCCACCAGCAGAGATCCGAATTCCCCTGACACAGATACGCAGTATTTT. Supplemented by reference TRBV15 and TRBJ2-3, the full variable domain reads DAMVIQNPRYQVTQFGKPVTLSCSQTLNHNVMYWYQQKSSQAPKLLFHYYDKDFNNEADTPDNFQSRRPNTSFCFLDIRSPGLGDTAMYLCATSRDPNSPDTDTQYFGPGTRLTVL.

The V and J genes are TRBV4-1 and TRBJ2-3; perhaps D is TRBD1 or TRBD2 (5 bases each). Trimming removed 0 bases at V and 4 bases at J, with 11 bases between. The germline CDR1 and CDR2 sequences are MGHRA and YSYEKL. The length of the CDR3 is 15 residues. The DNA of the CDR3 is TGCGCCAGCAGCCAAGAATTACGGGGCGCAGATACGCAGTATTTT. Its translation: CASSQELRGADTQYF.

The J gene is TRBJ2-7, the V gene TRBV25-1, with 10 bases that match TRBD2. The V gene's germline CDR1 is MGHDK and CDR2 SYGVNS. The V gene end was trimmed by 1 base and the J gene end by 3 bases; junction bases not matched to a gene: 9. The CDR3 covers 17 residues. CDR3: CASSESLAGDPGYEQYF. The CDR3 DNA reads as TGTGCCAGCAGTGAATCTCTAGCGGGGGATCCTGGCTACGAGCAGTACTTC.

J is TRBJ2-5 and V is TRBV13; tentative D call: TRBD1 (6 bases). Per the germline V gene, CDR1 is PRHDT and CDR2 is FYEKMQ (reference sequence). This CDR3 comprises 16 residues. Trimming shortened V by 0 bases and J by 1 base, and 12 bases separated the two germline ends. CDR3 protein: CASSLGGTTIQETQYF. CDR3 coding DNA: TGTGCCAGCAGCTTAGGGGGGACAACGATCCAAGAGACCCAGTACTTC.

The rearrangement links TRBV29-1 to TRBJ2-2; D may be TRBD1 (5 bases). Germline CDR1 and CDR2: SQVTM and ANQGSEA. The CDR3 contains 12 residues. V shed 3 bases and J shed 4 bases, with 6 bases lying between them. The CDR3 here is CSVDRATGELFF. The CDR3 coding sequence is TGCAGCGTTGACAGGGCCACCGGGGAGCTGTTTTTT.

The chain links TRBV28 to TRBJ1-1; 7 bases are a match to TRBD1. Trimming removed 9 bases from V and 3 bases from J; junction bases left unmatched: 7. The V gene's germline CDR1 is MDHEN and CDR2 SYDVKM. CDR3 length equals 13 residues. The CDR3 is CASSRQGYTEAFF. DNA for the CDR3: TGTGCCAGTTCACGACAGGGCTACACTGAAGCTTTCTTT.

This clone was counted a single time. The chain is built from TRBV4-3 and TRBJ2-1; D may correspond to TRBD1 or TRBD2 (6 bases each). The CDR3 is made up of 18 amino acids. The V gene lost 4 bases and the J gene lost 8 bases, with 27 bases spanning the gap. The germline CDR1 and CDR2 sequences are LGHNA and YSLEER. CDR3 region: CASSLRGEGEFPPYEQFF. CDR3 nucleotides: TGCGCCAGCAGCCTGAGGGGGGAAGGGGAATTTCCCCCCTATGAGCAGTTCTTC.

The J gene is TRBJ2-7, the V gene TRBV7-2; tentatively, D is TRBD1 (6 bases). In germline, CDR1 is SGHTA, CDR2 FQGNSA. The CDR3 spans 16 residues. V was shortened by 4 bases and J by 0 bases, with 16 bases between the two germline ends. CDR3 sequence reads: CASSSLYDRHSYEQYF. DNA of the CDR3: TGTGCCAGCAGCTCTCTCTACGACAGGCACTCCTACGAGCAGTACTTC. Combining the CDR3 with reference TRBV7-2 and TRBJ2-7 gives the whole variable domain GAGVSQSPSNKVTEKGKDVELRCDPISGHTALYWYRQSLGQGLEFLIYFQGNSAPDKSGLPSDRFSAERTGGSVSTLTIQRTQQEDSAVYLCASSSLYDRHSYEQYFGPGTRLTVT.

This chain connects TRBV4-1 to TRBJ2-7, with TRBD1 identical over 10 bases. V lost 2 bases to trimming and J lost 3 bases; unmatched junction nucleotides: 7. This CDR3 contains 16 residues. The germline V gene encodes CDR1 MGHRA and CDR2 YSYEKL. The CDR3 reads CASSQQRQGAGYEQYF. The CDR3 region has the DNA TGCGCCAGCAGCCAACAGAGACAGGGGGCGGGCTACGAGCAGTACTTC.

CDR3 sequence reads: CASSFGGFEQFF. The CDR3 DNA reads as TGTGCCAGCAGCTTCGGAGGATTTGAGCAGTTCTTC. This chain links TRBV5-4 with TRBJ2-1, with D possibly TRBD2 on 5 matching bases. V was pared by 2 bases and J by 9 bases, with 9 bases between. There are 12 residues in the CDR3. CDR1 SGHNT and CDR2 YYREEE come from the germline V gene (reference sequence). Using reference TRBV5-4 and TRBJ2-1 for the parts outside the CDR3, the full variable domain is ETGVTQSPTHLIKTRGQQVTLRCSSQSGHNTVSWYQQALGQGPQFIFQYYREEENGRGNFPPRFSGLQFPNYSSELNVNALELDDSALYLCASSFGGFEQFFGPGTRLTVL.

The V and J genes are TRBV4-3 and TRBJ2-3; D call uncertain. The V gene lost 1 base and the J gene lost 3 bases, with 11 bases spanning the gap. Germline CDR1 is LGHNA and CDR2 is YSLEER. This CDR3 has 15 amino acids. CDR3 sequence: CASSQGGRFTDTQYF. For the CDR3, the DNA is TGCGCCAGCAGCCAAGGTGGCAGGTTTACAGATACGCAGTATTTT.

The rearrangement joins TRBV6-1 to TRBJ1-1, with no clear D. CDR3 length equals 14 residues. The germline gives CDR1 MNHNS, CDR2 SASEGT. V shed 3 bases and J shed 1 base, with 9 bases lying between them. CDR3 protein: CASSDYGPNTEAFF. In DNA, the CDR3 is TGTGCCAGCAGTGATTATGGACCGAACACTGAAGCTTTCTTT.